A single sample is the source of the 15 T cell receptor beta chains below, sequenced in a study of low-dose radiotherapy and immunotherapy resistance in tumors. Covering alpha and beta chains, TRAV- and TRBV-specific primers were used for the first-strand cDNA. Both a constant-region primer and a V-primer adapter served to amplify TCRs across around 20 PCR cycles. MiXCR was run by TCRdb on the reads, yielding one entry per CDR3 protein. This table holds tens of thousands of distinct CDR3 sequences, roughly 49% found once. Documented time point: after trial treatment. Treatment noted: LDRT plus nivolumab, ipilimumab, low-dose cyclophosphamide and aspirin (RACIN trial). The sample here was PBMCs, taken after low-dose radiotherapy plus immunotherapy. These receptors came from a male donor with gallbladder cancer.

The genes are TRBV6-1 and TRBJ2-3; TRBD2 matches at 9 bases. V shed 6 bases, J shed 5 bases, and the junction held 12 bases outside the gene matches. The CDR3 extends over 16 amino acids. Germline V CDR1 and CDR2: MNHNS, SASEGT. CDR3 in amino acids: CASRPGASGIQDTQYF. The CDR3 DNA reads TGTGCCAGCAGGCCCGGGGCTAGCGGGATACAAGATACGCAGTATTTT.

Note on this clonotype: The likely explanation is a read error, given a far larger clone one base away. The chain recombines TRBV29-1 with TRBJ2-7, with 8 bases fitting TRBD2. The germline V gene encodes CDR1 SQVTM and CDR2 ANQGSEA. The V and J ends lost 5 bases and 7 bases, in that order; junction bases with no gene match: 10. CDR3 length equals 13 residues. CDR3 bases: TGCAGCGTTAGTTTAGCGGGACGGAATGAGCAGTACTTC. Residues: CSVSLAGRNEQYF.

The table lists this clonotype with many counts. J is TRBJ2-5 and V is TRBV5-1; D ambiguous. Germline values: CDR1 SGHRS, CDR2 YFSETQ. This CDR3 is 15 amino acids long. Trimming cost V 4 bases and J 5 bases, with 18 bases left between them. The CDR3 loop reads CASSRITVDRETQYF. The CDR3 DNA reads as TGCGCCAGCAGCCGGATAACGGTCGATAGGGAGACCCAGTACTTC.

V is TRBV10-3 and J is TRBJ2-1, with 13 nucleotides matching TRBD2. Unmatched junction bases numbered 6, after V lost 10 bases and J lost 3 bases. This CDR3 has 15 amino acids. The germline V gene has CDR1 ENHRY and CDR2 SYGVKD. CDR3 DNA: TGTGCCACCAAAGGACTAGCGGGAGTCTACAATGAGCAGTTCTTC. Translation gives CATKGLAGVYNEQFF.

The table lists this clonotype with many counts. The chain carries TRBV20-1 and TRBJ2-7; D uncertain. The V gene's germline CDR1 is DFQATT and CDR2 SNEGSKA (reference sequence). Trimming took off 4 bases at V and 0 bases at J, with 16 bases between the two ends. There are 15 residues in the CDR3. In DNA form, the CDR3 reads TGCAGTGCTATTCCTCTAGAGCTAAACTCCTACGAGCAGTACTTC. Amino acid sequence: CSAIPLELNSYEQYF.

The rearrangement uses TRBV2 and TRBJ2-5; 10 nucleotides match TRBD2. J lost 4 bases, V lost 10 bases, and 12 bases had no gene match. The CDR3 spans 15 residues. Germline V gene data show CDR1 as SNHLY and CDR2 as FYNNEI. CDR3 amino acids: CATRGGGLALETQYF. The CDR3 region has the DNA TGTGCCACCCGAGGGGGGGGACTAGCGCTAGAGACCCAGTACTTC.

The CDR3 bases are TGTGCCAGCAGTCCCCGGGGAGGGGGGCTATACGAGCAGTACTTC. It specifies CASSPRGGGLYEQYF. V usage is TRBV6-5 and J usage is TRBJ2-7, with D maybe TRBD2 (7 bases). CDR3 length: 15 amino acids. V lost 5 bases and J lost 4, with 18 bases in between. CDR1 and CDR2 (germline): MNHEY, SVGAGI.

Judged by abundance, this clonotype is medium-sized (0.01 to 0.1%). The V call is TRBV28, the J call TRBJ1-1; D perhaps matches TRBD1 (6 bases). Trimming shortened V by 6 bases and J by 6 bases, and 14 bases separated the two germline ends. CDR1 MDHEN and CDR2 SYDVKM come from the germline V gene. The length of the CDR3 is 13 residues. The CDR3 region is CASSPDRLAEAFF. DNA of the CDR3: TGTGCCAGCAGCCCCGACAGGTTAGCTGAAGCTTTCTTT.

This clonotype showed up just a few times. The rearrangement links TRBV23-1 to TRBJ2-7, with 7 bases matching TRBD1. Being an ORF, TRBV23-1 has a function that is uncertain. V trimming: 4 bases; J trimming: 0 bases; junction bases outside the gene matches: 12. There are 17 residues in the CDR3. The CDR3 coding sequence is TGCGCCAGCAGTCCCCCACTGGACAGGAAAACCTCCTACGAGCAGTACTTC. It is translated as CASSPPLDRKTSYEQYF.

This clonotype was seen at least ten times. CDR3 DNA sequence: TGCGCCAGCAGCCAAGAATACGGGAGAGACTACGAGCAGTACTTC. This sequence encodes CASSQEYGRDYEQYF. J is TRBJ2-7 and V is TRBV4-1; D is perhaps TRBD2 (6 bases). The CDR3 is 15 amino acids. V shed 0 bases and J shed 3 bases, with 12 bases lying between them. Germline assignment: CDR1 MGHRA and CDR2 YSYEKL.

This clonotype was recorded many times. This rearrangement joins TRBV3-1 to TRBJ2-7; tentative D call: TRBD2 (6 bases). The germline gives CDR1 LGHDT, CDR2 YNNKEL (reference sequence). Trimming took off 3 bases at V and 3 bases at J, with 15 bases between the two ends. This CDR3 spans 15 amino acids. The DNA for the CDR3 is TGTGCCAGCAGCCACCCCCACCGGGGGATCTACGAGCAGTACTTC. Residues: CASSHPHRGIYEQYF.

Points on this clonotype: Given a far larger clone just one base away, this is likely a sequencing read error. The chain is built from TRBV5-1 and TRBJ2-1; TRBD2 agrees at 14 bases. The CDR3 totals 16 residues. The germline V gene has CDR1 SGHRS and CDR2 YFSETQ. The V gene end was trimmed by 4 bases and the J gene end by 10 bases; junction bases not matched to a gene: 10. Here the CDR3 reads CASSPGGTSGSYEQFF. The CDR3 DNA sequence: TGCGCCAGCAGCCCGGGGGGGACTAGCGGGAGCTACGAGCAGTTCTTC.

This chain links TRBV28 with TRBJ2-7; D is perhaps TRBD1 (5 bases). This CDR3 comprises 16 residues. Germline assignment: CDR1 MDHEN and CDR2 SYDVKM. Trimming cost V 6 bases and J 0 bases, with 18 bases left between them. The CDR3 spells CASRTPAAGYSYEQYF. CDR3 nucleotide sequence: TGTGCCAGCAGAACCCCGGCGGCAGGGTACTCCTACGAGCAGTACTTC.

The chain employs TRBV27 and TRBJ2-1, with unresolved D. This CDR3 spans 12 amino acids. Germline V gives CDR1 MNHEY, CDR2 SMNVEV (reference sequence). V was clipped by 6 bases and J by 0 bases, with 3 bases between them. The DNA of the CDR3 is TGTGCCAGCAGCTTCTCCTACAATGAGCAGTTCTTC. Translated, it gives CASSFSYNEQFF.

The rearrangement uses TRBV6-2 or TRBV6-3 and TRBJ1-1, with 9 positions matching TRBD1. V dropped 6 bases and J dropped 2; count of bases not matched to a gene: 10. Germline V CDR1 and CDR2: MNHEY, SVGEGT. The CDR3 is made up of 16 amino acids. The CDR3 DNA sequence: TGTGCCAGCAGGCCCGGGACAGGGAGATCCAACACTGAAGCTTTCTTT. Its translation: CASRPGTGRSNTEAFF.